What follows is one T cell receptor beta chain and its context. There are a few counts of this clonotype. The antigen it recognizes is unknown. Nothing much larger sits one base from this clone, and base qualities are not available. Sequencer: Illumina NovaSeq 6000. cDNA libraries for TCRalpha and TCRbeta were prepared by 5'RACE using constant-segment primers, with sample barcodes and unique molecular identifiers added. RNA was extracted from every sample with Trizol reagent. Amplification of the libraries took two PCR steps, and the second step added a second sample barcode plus Illumina TruSeq adapters. The libraries were sequenced on an Illumina NovaSeq using 2 x 150 bp paired-end reads. Regarding the original processing steps: Reads were demultiplexed and collapsed into UMI-guided consensus sequences with migec v1.2.7. Using mixcr v2.1.11, UMI consensuses were aligned to TRA and TRB V and J templates and then assembled into clonotypes. Clonotypes were classified as expanded or contracted when called significant by both edgeR and NoisET, with noise models trained on biological replicates. edgeR calls used a false discovery rate-adjusted p below 0.01 and a log2 fold-change threshold of 1. As an exploratory analysis of dynamics, PCA with hierarchical clustering was applied to max-normalized trajectories of the 1000 most abundant clonotypes. Separately sequenced CD4+ and CD8+ repertoires were used to assign a CD4 or CD8 phenotype to each responding clone. In-frame beta chains were kept once TCRdb had trimmed the public reads at Q25 with fastp and called clones with MiXCR. Duplicate CDR3 protein sequences are folded into a single record with the most common DNA and genes. The V and J calls and clone size are TCRdb's, not the authors'. The table for this sample lists about 260,000 distinct CDR3 sequences; 16% of them were counted only once. Jointly, the top ten make up about a fifth of the sample.

Ficoll-Paque density gradient centrifugation was the method used to isolate PBMCs. The germline V gene specifies SGHTA as CDR1 and FQGNSA as CDR2. V lost 4 bases and J lost 7 bases, and the count of bases not matched to a germline gene is 11. Counted from cysteine to phenylalanine, this CDR3 has 16 amino acids. Kept here is only the CDR3 DNA, which spans 48 bases and is read in frame from base 1. The data stem from a study of T-cell memory formation after mild COVID-19 (TCRdb year 2021). Broadly, across the study: TCR sequence clusters from the two donors were found to be largely donor specific. In two donors, T-cell clones that expanded and contracted after mild COVID-19 were followed by sequencing TCRalpha and TCRbeta repertoires longitudinally. Two young, previously healthy adult volunteers, one female and one male, were included in the cohort.

What the authors observed across the whole study: SARS-CoV-2 specificity of the second-wave clones peaking on day 37 was not confirmed. The detection of some responding clones in pre-infection memory suggests that pre-existing cross-reactive memory T cells joined the SARS-CoV-2 response. From day 15 to 85, contracting clones showed balanced CD4/CD8 phenotypes, whereas a second wave of clones that expanded from day 15 to 37 leaned towards CD4+. Contracting CD4+ clones appeared mostly in the CM and EM memory subsets, whereas CD8+ clones were enriched in EMRA. The study covered only a couple of mild cases, and larger cohorts including severe cases with pre-infection samples were considered necessary.

This TCR was sampled from a man younger than 35 who had mild COVID-19 (a few samples of this study predate the infection). The sample titles of this study are shuffled in the database, so cell type and time point are left out; the donor was told from shared clones. The sample comprised PBMCs or a T cell subset sorted from them (not recorded which). The V gene is TRBV7-2 and the J gene is TRBJ1-4; TRBD1 agrees with 8 junctional bases. This receptor has the CDR3 CASSYGQGGAGEKLFF. The DNA reads TGTGCCAGCAGCTATGGACAGGGCGGTGCCGGTGAAAAACTGTTTTTT.